This is a list of T cell receptor beta chains from one sample in a study of T cells in Graves' hyperthyroidism and ophthalmopathy. Each CDR3 protein gets one entry after TCRdb re-called the multiplex PCR reads with MiXCR. Among approximately 330,000 distinct CDR3 sequences listed, 20% to 25% were seen once. The sequenced sample consisted of blood. The receptor source for this set is a woman aged 50 to 60 with Graves' hyperthyroidism. The CDR3 runs from the conserved cysteine through the conserved F or W. The order of the fields is clone size, V gene, J gene, CDR3 protein. Some rows have no size entry. The others give once, few or many, or a class for an expanded clone.

clone_size: many; v_call: TRBV2; j_call: TRBJ2-1; cdr3_aa: CASRTTRDGNNEQFF
clone_size: many; v_call: TRBV7-3; j_call: TRBJ2-1; cdr3_aa: CASSSTLTFPGGAKQFF
clone_size: many; v_call: TRBV12-3/TRBV12-4; j_call: TRBJ2-3; cdr3_aa: CASSQRTGRADTQYF
clone_size: -; v_call: TRBV20-1; j_call: TRBJ2-1; cdr3_aa: CSARDPQGAYNEQFF
clone_size: many; v_call: TRBV19; j_call: TRBJ2-5; cdr3_aa: CASSISGRGETQYF
clone_size: -; v_call: TRBV30; j_call: TRBJ1-2; cdr3_aa: CAWSVGGGNYGYTF
clone_size: -; v_call: TRBV12-3/TRBV12-4; j_call: TRBJ2-1; cdr3_aa: CASSFEGSYNEQFF
clone_size: few; v_call: TRBV29-1; j_call: TRBJ1-2; cdr3_aa: CSVDLGGIGYTF
clone_size: few; v_call: TRBV20-1; j_call: TRBJ1-1; cdr3_aa: CSARERYLGRRIAEAFF
clone_size: many; v_call: TRBV7-8; j_call: TRBJ2-1; cdr3_aa: CASSPVYNEQFF
clone_size: few; v_call: TRBV9; j_call: TRBJ2-1; cdr3_aa: CASSVGLAGNNEQFF
clone_size: -; v_call: TRBV19; j_call: TRBJ2-3; cdr3_aa: CASRAGLGADTQYF
clone_size: -; v_call: TRBV10-3; j_call: TRBJ1-5; cdr3_aa: CAISDSRDNQPQHF
clone_size: -; v_call: TRBV19; j_call: TRBJ1-2; cdr3_aa: CASSMRTGYGYTF
clone_size: -; v_call: TRBV12-3/TRBV12-4; j_call: TRBJ2-3; cdr3_aa: CASSWGDQTTDTQYF
clone_size: -; v_call: TRBV20-1; j_call: TRBJ2-3; cdr3_aa: CSARDLSSPDTQYF
clone_size: -; v_call: TRBV15; j_call: TRBJ1-5; cdr3_aa: CATSRDQGARQPQHF
clone_size: -; v_call: TRBV29-1; j_call: TRBJ1-2; cdr3_aa: CSVEEAGSGYTF
clone_size: many; v_call: TRBV29-1; j_call: TRBJ1-1; cdr3_aa: CSSRLGGDTEAFF
clone_size: many; v_call: TRBV3-1; j_call: TRBJ1-1; cdr3_aa: CASSQGGGYTEAFF
clone_size: many; v_call: TRBV3-1; j_call: TRBJ1-5; cdr3_aa: CASSQDFTSNQPQHF
clone_size: many; v_call: TRBV12-5; j_call: TRBJ2-1; cdr3_aa: CASAAALIGRDNEQFF
clone_size: once; v_call: TRBV11-2; j_call: TRBJ1-2; cdr3_aa: CASSLYRTGSNYGYTF
clone_size: -; v_call: TRBV14; j_call: TRBJ2-7; cdr3_aa: CASSRAGRGYEQYF